This T cell receptor (beta chain) was recorded in a study of blood T cells in healthy people across ages. Study-level points and caveats: With age, beta diversity per million T cells declined roughly linearly, significantly by around 43. The long-lived group displayed more naive CD4+ cells, plus higher diversity, than the aged donors did.

Primers used in a second PCR of about 7 to 12 cycles were a sample-barcoded 5' primer and a J-beta primer mix. At least 3 million CDR3-containing paired-end reads were obtained per sample. Each CDR3 protein is one row after TCRdb ran MiXCR on the 5' RACE reads. The sample has 1.5 million to 2 million distinct CDR3 sequences, 28% seen once; the top ten hold about 7.7%. This clonotype was counted a few times. What it binds is unknown. Samples each had at least 5 micrograms of total RNA extracted. The CDR3 runs to 15 residues. J gave up 3 bases and V 5 bases, and 9 bases lay outside the gene matches. Germline V CDR1 and CDR2: MNHNY, SVGAGI (reference sequence).

This clonotype originated in a woman aged 25 to 45 in good health. The chain recombines TRBV6-6 with TRBJ1-1, with TRBD1 matching 7 bases. Sequenced sample: blood. DNA for the CDR3: TGTGCCAGCAGTCCGGAGACAGGGTCGCACACTGAAGCTTTCTTT. It codes for CASSPETGSHTEAFF.